The 27 T cell receptor beta chains below all came from one sample that was sequenced in a study of PD-1 blockade in classical Hodgkin lymphoma. Every patient relapsed after autologous stem cell transplantation, and brentuximab vedotin exposure varied. Repertoires were generated with immunoSEQ multiplex PCR, while TCRdb's copy carries only in-frame clones and drops some. This sample has about 72,000 clones; roughly 91% occur once, and the top ten carry approximately 8.2%. Material: peripheral blood mononuclear cells (PBMCs), obtained at baseline. All receptors derive from a human donor with classical Hodgkin lymphoma.

The J gene is TRBJ2-1, the V gene TRBV9, with D perhaps TRBD1 (6 bases). Germline V CDR1 and CDR2: SGDLS, YYNGEE. Trimming shortened V by 4 bases and J by 0 bases, and 14 bases separated the two germline ends. This CDR3 is 16 amino acids long. The CDR3 region is CASSPTGLSSYNEQFF. The CDR3, as DNA: TGTGCCAGCAGCCCTACAGGGCTCAGCTCCTACAATGAGCAGTTCTTC.

As regards this clone: One end of the junction is discordant with germline, which a read error may explain. This sequence joins TRBV10-3 and TRBJ2-7; 9 bases are a match to TRBD1. Germline lookup yields CDR1 ENHRY and CDR2 SYGVKD. CDR3 length: 14 residues. CDR3 bases: TGTGCCATCAGTGACACAGGGGGCCGCTACGAGCAGCACTTC. Translating gives CAISDTGGRYEQHF.

The J gene is TRBJ2-1, the V gene TRBV6-1; D perhaps matches TRBD2 (5 bases). The V end was cut by 5 bases, the J end by 2 bases, with 13 bases between. The CDR3 runs 15 residues. Germline V gene sequence: CDR1 MNHNS, CDR2 SASEGT. The CDR3 spells CASSLNLAPYNEQFF. In DNA form, the CDR3 reads TGTGCCAGCAGTCTCAACCTAGCCCCCTACAATGAGCAGTTCTTC.

The sample holds a few counts of this clone. The chain joins TRBV28 to TRBJ1-5; 7 positions agree with TRBD1. The length of the CDR3 is 15 residues. With 5 bases clipped from V and 5 bases from J, the junction kept 9 bases outside the gene matches. Per the germline V gene, CDR1 is MDHEN and CDR2 is SYDVKM. The CDR3 sequence: CASSISLTGDQPQHF. CDR3 sequence (DNA): TGTGCCAGCAGTATTAGCCTAACAGGGGATCAGCCCCAGCATTTT.

This clone was observed once. The V gene is TRBV9, the J gene TRBJ2-1; D unresolved. The length of the CDR3 is 15 residues. Trimming removed 2 bases from V and 4 bases from J, with 13 bases in between. Looked up from germline, CDR1 is SGDLS and CDR2 is YYNGEE. CDR3 amino acids: CASSVDGVGYNEQFF. CDR3 nucleotides: TGTGCCAGCAGCGTTGATGGGGTCGGGTACAATGAGCAGTTCTTC.

This clone was observed once. The chain links TRBV12-2 to TRBJ2-1; the table's D call TRBD2 went unverified against the DNA. TRBV12-2 is classified as a pseudogene. This CDR3 is 20 amino acids long. In DNA, the CDR3 is TGTGCAAGTCGCTCCCGGAGGGGGGGGGCCCCCTACGGTCTATACAATGAGCAGTTCTTC. Translating it yields CASRSRRGGAPYGLYNEQFF.

The J gene is TRBJ2-2, the V gene TRBV4-3; possible D gene TRBD2, 6 bases. The germline V gene encodes CDR1 LGHNA and CDR2 YSLEER. Trimming removed 6 bases from V and 1 base from J, with 15 bases in between. This CDR3 comprises 16 residues. The CDR3 here is CASRNWRERNTGELFF. The CDR3 DNA sequence: TGCGCCAGCAGGAACTGGCGGGAACGGAACACCGGGGAGCTGTTTTTT.

The genes are TRBV5-8 and TRBJ2-1; 8 bases line up with TRBD2. Germline lookup yields CDR1 SGHTS and CDR2 YDEGEE. The ends lost 0 bases at V and 9 bases at J; junction bases unmatched: 8. CDR3 length: 15 residues. CDR3 protein: CASSLDAAGEAEQFF. CDR3 nucleotide sequence: TGTGCCAGCAGCTTGGATGCAGCGGGAGAGGCTGAGCAGTTCTTC.

The J gene is TRBJ2-7, the V gene TRBV15, with D uncertain. Trimming shortened V by 1 base and J by 2 bases, and 21 bases separated the two germline ends. Per germline, CDR1 LNHNV and CDR2 YYDKDF (reference sequence). CDR3 length equals 18 residues. CDR3 in amino acids: CATSRAFDALPVPYEQYF. CDR3 DNA sequence: TGTGCCACCAGCAGAGCTTTTGATGCTCTGCCCGTCCCCTACGAGCAGTACTTC.

This chain joins TRBV9 and TRBJ2-2, with TRBD2 matching over 7 bases. Germline CDR1 and CDR2: SGDLS and YYNGEE. V shed 3 bases, J shed 4 bases, and the junction held 6 bases outside the gene matches. The CDR3 extends over 15 amino acids. CDR3 in DNA: TGTGCCAGCAGCGGCGCGGGAGCGGTCACCGGGGAGCTGTTTTTT. Residues: CASSGAGAVTGELFF.

CDR3 residues: CASSLARSSYEQYF. The CDR3 nucleotides are TGTGCCAGTAGTCTAGCGAGAAGCTCCTACGAGCAGTACTTC. The V call is TRBV19, the J call TRBJ2-7, with D perhaps matching TRBD2 (6 bases). From germline, CDR1 is LNHDA and CDR2 SQIVND (reference sequence). V was clipped by 5 bases and J by 0 bases, with 11 bases between them. The CDR3 consists of 14 residues.

The gene calls are TRBV27 and TRBJ1-1; 11 bases are a match to TRBD1. The CDR3 has 15 residues. The junction had 6 bases not matched to a gene; V was cut back by 5 bases and J by 4 bases. The germline V gene has CDR1 MNHEY and CDR2 SMNVEV (reference sequence). The chain's CDR3 is CASSHRGTGGTEAFF. CDR3 nucleotides: TGTGCCAGCAGTCATAGGGGGACAGGGGGCACTGAAGCTTTCTTT.

The chain has TRBV7-9 and TRBJ1-4, with unresolved D. V lost 2 bases, J lost 8 bases, and 12 bases lay in between. The CDR3 is made up of 14 amino acids. Per germline, CDR1 SEHNR and CDR2 FQNEAQ (reference sequence). Here the CDR3 reads CASSLQRVGEKLFF. Here the CDR3 DNA reads TGTGCCAGCAGCTTACAGCGAGTAGGAGAAAAACTGTTTTTT.

This clone has just one count. The chain combines TRBV11-3 with TRBJ2-3, with D perhaps being TRBD1 or TRBD2 (6 bases each). This CDR3 has 15 residues. The V gene lost 6 bases and the J gene lost 7 bases, with 20 bases spanning the gap. Germline V CDR1 and CDR2: SGHNT, YENEEA. The CDR3 coding sequence is TGTGCCAGCAGGGAGGGGGTGGAGCAGGGGCATACGCAGTATTTT. It encodes CASREGVEQGHTQYF.

This sequence joins TRBV9 and TRBJ2-7; 10 bases are shared with TRBD2. Per germline, CDR1 SGDLS and CDR2 YYNGEE. J lost 7 bases, V lost 0 bases, and 7 bases had no gene match. This CDR3 is built from 15 residues. The CDR3 sequence is CASSVVASGSGEQYF. The CDR3 coding sequence is TGTGCCAGCAGCGTAGTTGCTAGCGGGAGCGGAGAGCAGTACTTC.

V is TRBV27 and J is TRBJ1-1; 7 bases agree with TRBD1. Per germline, CDR1 MNHEY and CDR2 SMNVEV (reference sequence). V lost 4 bases and J lost 7; bases outside the gene matches: 18. This CDR3 spans 17 amino acids. The CDR3 loop reads CASSSLRDSILLGEAFF. The DNA for the CDR3 is TGTGCCAGCAGTTCACTCCGGGACAGCATACTGCTGGGTGAAGCTTTCTTT.

This chain joins TRBV9 and TRBJ1-2; the D gene is possibly TRBD1 (6 bases). Germline loops: CDR1 SGDLS, CDR2 YYNGEE. V was cut by 0 bases and J by 7 bases, with 10 bases left in between. The CDR3 is 13 residues long. CDR3 residues: CASSVGGASGYTF. The CDR3 DNA is TGTGCCAGCAGCGTAGGGGGGGCTAGTGGCTACACCTTC.

This clone was counted a single time. This chain joins TRBV4-3 and TRBJ2-1; D may be TRBD1 (6 bases). CDR1 is LGHNA and CDR2 is YSLEER in the germline V gene. The CDR3 length is 16 residues. V was clipped by 2 bases and J by 6 bases, with 17 bases between them. In DNA form, the CDR3 reads TGCGCCAGCAGCCAATCCAGCCAAGGGGGTGCCAATGAGCAGTTCTTC. Residues: CASSQSSQGGANEQFF.

This clone was counted a single time. The chain is built from TRBV5-6 and TRBJ2-7; D might be TRBD2 (6 bases). V lost 6 bases to trimming and J lost 0 bases, with 16 bases between them. The V gene's germline CDR1 is SGHDT and CDR2 YYEEEE. This CDR3 is built from 15 residues. CDR3 amino acids: CASTAGGLDSYEQYF. The CDR3 DNA reads as TGTGCCAGCACCGCCGGAGGGTTAGACTCCTACGAGCAGTACTTC.

The chain joins TRBV5-6 to TRBJ1-3, with D unresolved. This CDR3 is 13 amino acids long. V dropped 0 bases and J dropped 7 bases, with 8 bases sitting between them. CDR1 and CDR2 (germline): SGHDT, YYEEEE. The CDR3 DNA reads as TGTGCCAGCAGCTTGGAATCGAGGAACACCATATATTTT. Translating gives CASSLESRNTIYF.

The chain recombines TRBV30 with TRBJ1-5; no clear D gene. The CDR3 consists of 13 residues. Germline loops: CDR1 GTSNPN, CDR2 SVGIG (reference sequence). The ends were cut back, 0 bases at V and 3 bases at J, with 6 bases in the middle. CDR3 sequence (DNA): TGTGCCTGGAGTGTAGCCCACAATCAGCCCCAGCATTTT. Encoded protein: CAWSVAHNQPQHF. Complete variable domain (other parts from reference TRBV30 and TRBJ1-5): SQTIHQWPATLVQPVGSPLSLECTVEGTSNPNLYWYRQAAGRGLQLLFYSVGIGQISSEVPQNLSASRPQDRQFILSSKKLLLSDSGFYLCAWSVAHNQPQHFGDGTRLSIL.

The chain carries TRBV7-3 and TRBJ2-1; 9 bases are shared with TRBD2. Germline CDR1 is SGHTA and CDR2 is FQGTGA. V dropped 4 bases and J dropped 2; count of bases not matched to a gene: 21. There are 21 residues in the CDR3. The CDR3, as DNA: TGTGCCAGCAGCTCTACGACTTACGCCATTAGCGGGAGTGGCGCCTACAATGAGCAGTTCTTC. Encoded protein: CASSSTTYAISGSGAYNEQFF. Filled out from reference TRBV7-3 and TRBJ2-1, the complete variable domain reads GAGVSQTPSNKVTEKGKYVELRCDPISGHTALYWYRQSLGQGPEFLIYFQGTGAADDSGLPNDRFFAVRPEGSVSTLKIQRTERGDSAVYLCASSSTTYAISGSGAYNEQFFGPGTRLTVL.

The J gene is TRBJ2-3, the V gene TRBV4-3; D unclear. This CDR3 comprises 14 residues. Germline V gene lookup returns CDR1 LGHNA and CDR2 YSLEER. The ends were cut back, 4 bases at V and 2 bases at J, with 10 bases in the middle. DNA of the CDR3: TGCGCCAGCAGCCGCTCCTGGGACACAGATACGCAGTATTTT. Amino acids: CASSRSWDTDTQYF.

The chain couples TRBV27 to TRBJ1-1; the D is unclear. This CDR3 is built from 15 residues. V lost 6 bases and J lost 1, with 15 bases in between. Germline lookup yields CDR1 MNHEY and CDR2 SMNVEV (reference sequence). The CDR3 nucleotides are TGTGCCAGCAGACCTTGGACCGGGCCGAACACTGAAGCTTTCTTT. Its translation is CASRPWTGPNTEAFF.

This sequence joins TRBV28 and TRBJ2-2; the match to TRBD1 covers 8 bases. The CDR3 is made up of 14 amino acids. V trimming: 7 bases; J trimming: 7 bases; junction bases outside the gene matches: 8. Germline CDR1 reads MDHEN; CDR2 reads SYDVKM. The CDR3 region is CASIQGARVGELFF. The CDR3 DNA follows: TGTGCCAGCATTCAGGGGGCGCGGGTCGGGGAGCTGTTTTTT.

The table lists this clone with a count of one. The chain has TRBV7-3 and TRBJ2-2; D may be TRBD2 (6 bases). This CDR3 spans 15 amino acids. Germline CDR1 reads SGHTA; CDR2 reads FQGTGA. The V gene lost 3 bases and the J gene lost 2 bases, with 10 bases spanning the gap. The CDR3 loop is CASSFGRENTGELFF. Written as DNA, the CDR3 is TGTGCCAGCAGCTTCGGGCGGGAAAACACCGGGGAGCTGTTTTTT.

The chain combines TRBV27 with TRBJ2-7; 7 bases align to TRBD1. This CDR3 region has 15 residues. CDR1 is MNHEY, CDR2 SMNVEV, per germline (reference sequence). V lost 3 bases and J lost 4; bases outside the gene matches: 9. The CDR3 nucleotides are TGTGCCAGCAGTTTGGAAAAAGGGGGCGGGTACGAGCAGTACTTC. Translated: CASSLEKGGGYEQYF.